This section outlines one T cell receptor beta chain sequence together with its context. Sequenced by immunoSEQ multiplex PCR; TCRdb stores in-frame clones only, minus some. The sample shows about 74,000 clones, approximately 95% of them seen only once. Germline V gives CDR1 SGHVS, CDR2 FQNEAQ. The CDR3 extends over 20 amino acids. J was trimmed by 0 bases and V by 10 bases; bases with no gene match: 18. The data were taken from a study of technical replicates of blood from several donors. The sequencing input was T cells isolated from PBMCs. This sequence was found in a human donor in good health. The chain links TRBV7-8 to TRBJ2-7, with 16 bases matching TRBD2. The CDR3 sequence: CAISQFSGTSGGDTSYEQYF. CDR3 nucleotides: TGTGCCATCTCCCAATTTTCCGGGACTAGCGGGGGGGATACCTCCTACGAGCAGTACTTC. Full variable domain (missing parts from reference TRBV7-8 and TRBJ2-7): GAGVSQSPRYKVAKRGQDVALRCDPISGHVSLFWYQQALGQGPEFLTYFQNEAQLDKSGLPSDRFFAERPEGSVSTLKIQRTQQEDSAVYLCAISQFSGTSGGDTSYEQYFGPGTRLTVT.